The TCR beta chain under discussion was sequenced for a study of T cells in Graves' hyperthyroidism and ophthalmopathy. Graves' hyperthyroidism was deemed stable given no ophthalmopathy progression within 18 months. Hyperthyroidism patients were newly diagnosed, had disease duration under 2 months, and were aged 18 to 65 years. Only one count was recorded for this clonotype. The investigators amplified TCR beta CDR3 regions from RNA transcripts. First-round RT-PCR targeting the TCR CDR3 was performed with the HTBI primer set. TCRdb re-called the multiplex PCR reads through MiXCR, storing one row per CDR3 protein. The table includes fewer than 750,000 distinct CDR3 sequences, about 43% detected once. The clonotype was recovered from a woman between 18 and 29 years old with Graves' hyperthyroidism. The sequencing input was peripheral blood or thyroid tissue (not recorded which).

DNA of the CDR3: TGCAGTGCGCCACCCGGGACCCTGAACACTGAAGCTTTCTTT. Its protein is CSAPPGTLNTEAFF. The chain uses TRBV20-1 and TRBJ1-1; D might be TRBD1 (5 bases). The CDR3 consists of 14 residues. CDR1 is DFQATT, CDR2 SNEGSKA, per germline (reference sequence). The germline V and J ends were trimmed by 6 bases and 0 bases, with 14 bases remaining between them.